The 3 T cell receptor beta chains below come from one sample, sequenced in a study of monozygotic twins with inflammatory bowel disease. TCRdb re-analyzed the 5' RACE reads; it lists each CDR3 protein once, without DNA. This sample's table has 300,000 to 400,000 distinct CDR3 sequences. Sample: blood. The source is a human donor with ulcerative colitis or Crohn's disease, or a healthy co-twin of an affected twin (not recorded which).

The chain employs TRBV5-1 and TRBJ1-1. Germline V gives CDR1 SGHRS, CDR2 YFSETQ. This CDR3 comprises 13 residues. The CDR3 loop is CASSLDGESEAFF.

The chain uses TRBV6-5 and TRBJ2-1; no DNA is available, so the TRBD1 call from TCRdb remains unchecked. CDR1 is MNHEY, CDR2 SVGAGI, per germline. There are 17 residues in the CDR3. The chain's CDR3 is CASSYSKGQGPYNEQFF.

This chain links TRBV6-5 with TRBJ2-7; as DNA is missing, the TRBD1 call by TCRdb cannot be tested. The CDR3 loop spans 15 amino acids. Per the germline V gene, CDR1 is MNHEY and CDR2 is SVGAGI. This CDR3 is CASSYSRGAGYEQYF.